Sequencing of this T cell receptor (beta chain) was carried out in a study of control samples from healthy donors and cancer patients. Using immunoSEQ multiplex PCR, the repertoire was profiled, and TCRdb retains in-frame clones only, with some absent. The sample lists 60,000 to 85,000 clones; approximately 92% were seen once. Trimming shortened V by 3 bases and J by 6 bases, and 9 bases separated the two germline ends. The germline V gene encodes CDR1 MNHNS and CDR2 SASEGT. The CDR3 totals 13 residues. Sequencing used blood. This rearrangement joins TRBV6-1 to TRBJ1-5; no definite D call. The TCR sequence derives from a woman in her sixties or seventies in good health. In DNA form, the CDR3 reads TGTGCCAGCAGTGATCGCCTGGCTCAGCCCCAGCATTTT. Its translation: CASSDRLAQPQHF.